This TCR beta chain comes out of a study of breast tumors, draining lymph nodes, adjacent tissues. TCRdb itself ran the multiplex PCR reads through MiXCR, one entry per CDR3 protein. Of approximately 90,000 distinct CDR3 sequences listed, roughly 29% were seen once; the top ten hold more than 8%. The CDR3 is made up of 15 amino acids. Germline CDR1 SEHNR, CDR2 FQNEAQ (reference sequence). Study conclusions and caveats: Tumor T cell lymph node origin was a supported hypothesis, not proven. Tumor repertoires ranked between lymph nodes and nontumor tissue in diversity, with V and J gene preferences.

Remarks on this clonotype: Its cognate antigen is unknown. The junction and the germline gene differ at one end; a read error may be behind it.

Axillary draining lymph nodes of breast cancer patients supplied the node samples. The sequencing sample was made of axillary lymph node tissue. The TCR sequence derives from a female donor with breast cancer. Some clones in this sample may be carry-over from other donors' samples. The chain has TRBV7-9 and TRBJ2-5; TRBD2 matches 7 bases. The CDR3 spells CASSRTRSYQETQSF. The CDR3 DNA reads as TGTGCCAGCAGTAGGACTAGATCGTACCAAGAGACCCAGTCCTTC.